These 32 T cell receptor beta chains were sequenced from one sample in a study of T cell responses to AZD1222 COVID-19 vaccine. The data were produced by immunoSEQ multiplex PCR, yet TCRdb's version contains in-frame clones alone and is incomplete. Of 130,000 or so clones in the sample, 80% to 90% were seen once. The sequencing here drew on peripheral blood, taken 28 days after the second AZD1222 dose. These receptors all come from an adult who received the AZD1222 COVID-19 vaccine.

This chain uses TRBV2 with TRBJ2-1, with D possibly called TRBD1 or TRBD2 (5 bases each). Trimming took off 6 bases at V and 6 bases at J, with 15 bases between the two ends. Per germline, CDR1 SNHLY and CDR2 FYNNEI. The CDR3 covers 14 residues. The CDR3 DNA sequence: TGTGCCAGCAGCCCGACAGCCGGGGCCAATGAGCAGTTCTTC. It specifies CASSPTAGANEQFF.

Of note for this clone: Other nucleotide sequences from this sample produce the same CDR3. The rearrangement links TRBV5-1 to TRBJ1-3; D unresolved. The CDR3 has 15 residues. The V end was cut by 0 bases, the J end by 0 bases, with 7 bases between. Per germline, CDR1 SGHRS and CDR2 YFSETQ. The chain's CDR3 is CASSLGQLSGNTIYF. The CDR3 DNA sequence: TGCGCCAGCAGCTTGGGGCAGCTCTCTGGAAACACCATATATTTT.

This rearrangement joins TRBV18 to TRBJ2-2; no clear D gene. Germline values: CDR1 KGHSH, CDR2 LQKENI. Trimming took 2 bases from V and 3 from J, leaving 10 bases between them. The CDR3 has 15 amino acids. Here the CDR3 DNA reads TGTGCCAGCTCACCAAGGGAAGGATACACCGGGGAGCTGTTTTTT. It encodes CASSPREGYTGELFF.

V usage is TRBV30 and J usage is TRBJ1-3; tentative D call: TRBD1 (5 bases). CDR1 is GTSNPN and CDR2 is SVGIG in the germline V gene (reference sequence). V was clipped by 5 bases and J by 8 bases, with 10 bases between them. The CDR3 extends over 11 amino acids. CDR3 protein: CAWALGDTIYF. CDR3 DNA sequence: TGTGCCTGGGCGCTAGGGGACACCATATATTTT.

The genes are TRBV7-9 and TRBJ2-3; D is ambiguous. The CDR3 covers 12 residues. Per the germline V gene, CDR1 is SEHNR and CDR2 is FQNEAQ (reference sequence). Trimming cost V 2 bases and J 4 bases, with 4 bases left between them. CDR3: CASSLISDTQYF. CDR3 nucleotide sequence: TGTGCCAGCAGCTTAATCTCAGATACGCAGTATTTT.

The CDR3 nucleotides read TGTGCCAGCAGCCTGACAGGGGACACTGAAGCTTTCTTT. Its translation: CASSLTGDTEAFF. The chain carries TRBV6-5 and TRBJ1-1, with 8 bases aligning to TRBD1. Germline values: CDR1 MNHEY, CDR2 SVGAGI. Trimming at V came to 6 bases and at J to 3 bases, leaving 3 bases not matched to a gene. CDR3 size: 13 residues.

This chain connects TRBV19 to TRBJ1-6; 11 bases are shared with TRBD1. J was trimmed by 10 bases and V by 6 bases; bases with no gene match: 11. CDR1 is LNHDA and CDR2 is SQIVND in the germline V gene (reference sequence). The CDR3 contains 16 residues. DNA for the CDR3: TGTGCCAGTAGCGCTTCGACCGGGACAGGGGGATCACCCCTCCACTTT. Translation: CASSASTGTGGSPLHF.

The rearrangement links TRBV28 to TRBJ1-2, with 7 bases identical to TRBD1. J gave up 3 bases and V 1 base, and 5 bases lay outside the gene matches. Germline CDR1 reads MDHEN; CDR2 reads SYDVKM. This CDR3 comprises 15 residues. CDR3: CASSLSAGGHYGYTF. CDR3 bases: TGTGCCAGCAGTTTATCGGCAGGGGGTCACTATGGCTACACCTTC.

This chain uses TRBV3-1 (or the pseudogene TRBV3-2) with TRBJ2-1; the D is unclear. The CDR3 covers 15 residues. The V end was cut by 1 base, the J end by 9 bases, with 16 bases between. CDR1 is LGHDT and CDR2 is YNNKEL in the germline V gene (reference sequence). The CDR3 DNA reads TGTGCCAGCAGCCAAGGGGAAACTATTTATGGTGAGCAGTTCTTC. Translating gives CASSQGETIYGEQFF.

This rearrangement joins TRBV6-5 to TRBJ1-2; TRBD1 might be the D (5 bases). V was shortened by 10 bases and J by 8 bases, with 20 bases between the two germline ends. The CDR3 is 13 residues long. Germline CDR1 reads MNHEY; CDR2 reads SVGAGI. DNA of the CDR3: TGTGCCACCGCAAGGGACCTTGGGGACGGCTACACCTTC. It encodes CATARDLGDGYTF.

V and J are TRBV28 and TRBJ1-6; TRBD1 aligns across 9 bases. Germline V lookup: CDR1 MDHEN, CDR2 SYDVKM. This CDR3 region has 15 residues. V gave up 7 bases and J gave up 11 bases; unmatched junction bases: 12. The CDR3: CASNTQGAGWAPLHF. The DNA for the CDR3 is TGTGCCAGCAATACACAGGGGGCGGGGTGGGCACCCCTCCACTTT.

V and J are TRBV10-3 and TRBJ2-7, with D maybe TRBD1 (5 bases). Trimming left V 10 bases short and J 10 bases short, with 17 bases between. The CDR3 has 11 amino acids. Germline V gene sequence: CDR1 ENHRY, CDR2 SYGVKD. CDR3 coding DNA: TGTGCCACCGGAGACAAACAGGTTCAGTACTTC. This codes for CATGDKQVQYF.

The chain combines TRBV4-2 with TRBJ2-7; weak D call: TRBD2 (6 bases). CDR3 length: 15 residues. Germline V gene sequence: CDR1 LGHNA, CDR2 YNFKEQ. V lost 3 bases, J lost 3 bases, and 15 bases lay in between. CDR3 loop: CASSQGGPLYYEQYF. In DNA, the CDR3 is TGTGCCAGCAGCCAGGGGGGTCCCCTTTACTACGAGCAGTACTTC.

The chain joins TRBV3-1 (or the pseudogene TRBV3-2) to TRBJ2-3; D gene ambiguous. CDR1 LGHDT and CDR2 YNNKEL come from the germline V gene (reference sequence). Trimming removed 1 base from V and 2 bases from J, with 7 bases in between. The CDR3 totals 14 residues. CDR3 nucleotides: TGTGCCAGCAGCCAAGGGTCAGACACAGATACGCAGTATTTT. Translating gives CASSQGSDTDTQYF.

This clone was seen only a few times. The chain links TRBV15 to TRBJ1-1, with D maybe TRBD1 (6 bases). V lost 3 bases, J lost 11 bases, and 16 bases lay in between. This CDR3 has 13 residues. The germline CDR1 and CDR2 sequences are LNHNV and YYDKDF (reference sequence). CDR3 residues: CATSRDGAGEAFF. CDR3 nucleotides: TGTGCCACCAGCAGGGATGGGGCAGGGGAGGCTTTCTTT.

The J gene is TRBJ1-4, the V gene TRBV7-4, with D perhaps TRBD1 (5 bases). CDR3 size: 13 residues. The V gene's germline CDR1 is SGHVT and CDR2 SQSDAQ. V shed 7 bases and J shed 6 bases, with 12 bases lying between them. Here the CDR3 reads CASTSRDYEKLFF. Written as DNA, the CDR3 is TGTGCCAGCACCTCGAGGGACTATGAAAAACTGTTTTTT.

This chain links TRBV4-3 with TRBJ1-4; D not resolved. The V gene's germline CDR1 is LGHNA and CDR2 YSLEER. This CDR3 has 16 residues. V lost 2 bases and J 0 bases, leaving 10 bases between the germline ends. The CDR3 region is CASSQSPQPTNEKLFF. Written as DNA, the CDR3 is TGCGCCAGCAGCCAAAGTCCACAGCCAACTAATGAAAAACTGTTTTTT.

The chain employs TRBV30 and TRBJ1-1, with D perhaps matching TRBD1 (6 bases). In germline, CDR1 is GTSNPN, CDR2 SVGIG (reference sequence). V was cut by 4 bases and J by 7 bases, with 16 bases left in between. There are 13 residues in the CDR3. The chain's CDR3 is CAWNAGEFGEAFF. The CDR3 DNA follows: TGTGCCTGGAATGCAGGGGAGTTCGGTGAAGCTTTCTTT.

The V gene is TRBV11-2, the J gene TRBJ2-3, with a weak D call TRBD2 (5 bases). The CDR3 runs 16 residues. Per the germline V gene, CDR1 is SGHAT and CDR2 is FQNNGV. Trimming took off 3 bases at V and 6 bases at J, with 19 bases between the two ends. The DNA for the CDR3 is TGTGCCAGCAGCTTGAACAGCCCAACTAGTAGCGATACGCAGTATTTT. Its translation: CASSLNSPTSSDTQYF.

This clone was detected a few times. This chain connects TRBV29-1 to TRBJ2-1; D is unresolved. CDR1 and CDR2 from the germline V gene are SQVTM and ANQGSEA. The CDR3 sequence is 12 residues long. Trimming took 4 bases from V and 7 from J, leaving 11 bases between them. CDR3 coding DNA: TGCAGCGTTGCGCGGAGTACGAATGAGCAGTTCTTC. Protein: CSVARSTNEQFF.

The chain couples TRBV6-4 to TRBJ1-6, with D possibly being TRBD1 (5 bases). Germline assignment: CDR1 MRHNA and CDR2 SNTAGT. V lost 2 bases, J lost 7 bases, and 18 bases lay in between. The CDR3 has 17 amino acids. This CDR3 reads CASSDLLEDMLNSPLHF. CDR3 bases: TGTGCCAGCAGTGACCTCCTGGAGGACATGTTGAATTCACCCCTCCACTTT.

In DNA, the CDR3 is TGTGCCAGCAGTCCCGGGGCTTACCAAGAGACCCAGTACTTC. It codes for CASSPGAYQETQYF. The chain couples TRBV2 to TRBJ2-5; D tentatively fits TRBD1 or TRBD2 (5 bases each). V shed 5 bases and J shed 0 bases, with 10 bases lying between them. This CDR3 is 14 amino acids long. Per germline, CDR1 SNHLY and CDR2 FYNNEI.

As DNA, the CDR3 is TGTGCCAGCAGCGTACTTGGGGACATGGCTGCTAATGAAGCTTTCTTT. Residues: CASSVLGDMAANEAFF. The chain links TRBV9 to TRBJ1-1; D is perhaps TRBD1 (6 bases). Trimming cost V 1 base and J 7 bases, with 20 bases left between them. The CDR3 loop spans 16 amino acids. Per germline, CDR1 SGDLS and CDR2 YYNGEE. Together with reference TRBV9 and TRBJ1-1, the CDR3 gives the full variable domain: DSGVTQTPKHLITATGQRVTLRCSPRSGDLSVYWYQQSLDQGLQFLIQYYNGEERAKGNILERFSAQQFPDLHSELNLSSLELGDSALYFCASSVLGDMAANEAFFGQGTRLTVV.

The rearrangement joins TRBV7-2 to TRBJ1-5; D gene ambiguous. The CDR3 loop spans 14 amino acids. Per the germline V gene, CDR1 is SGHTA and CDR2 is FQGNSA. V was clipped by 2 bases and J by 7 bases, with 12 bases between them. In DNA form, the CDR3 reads TGTGCCAGCAGCTTAAAAAAGGGAGACCAGCCCCAGCATTTT. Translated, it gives CASSLKKGDQPQHF.

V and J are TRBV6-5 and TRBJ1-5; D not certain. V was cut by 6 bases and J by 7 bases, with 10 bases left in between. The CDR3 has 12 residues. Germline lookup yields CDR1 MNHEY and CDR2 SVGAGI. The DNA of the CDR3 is TGTGCCAGCAGCCCCGCGGGGCAGCCCCAGCATTTT. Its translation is CASSPAGQPQHF.

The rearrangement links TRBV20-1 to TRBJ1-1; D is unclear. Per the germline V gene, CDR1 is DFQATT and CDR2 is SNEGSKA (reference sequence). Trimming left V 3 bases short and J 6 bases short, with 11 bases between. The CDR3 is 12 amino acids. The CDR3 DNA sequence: TGCAGTGCTAGTATCCTTGGAGCTGAAGCTTTCTTT. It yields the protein CSASILGAEAFF.

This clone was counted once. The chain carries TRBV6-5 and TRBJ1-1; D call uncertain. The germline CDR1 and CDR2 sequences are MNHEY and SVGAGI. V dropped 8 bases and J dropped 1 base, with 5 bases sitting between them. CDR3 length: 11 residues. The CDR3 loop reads CASRTNTEAFF. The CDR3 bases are TGTGCCAGCCGAACGAACACTGAAGCTTTCTTT.

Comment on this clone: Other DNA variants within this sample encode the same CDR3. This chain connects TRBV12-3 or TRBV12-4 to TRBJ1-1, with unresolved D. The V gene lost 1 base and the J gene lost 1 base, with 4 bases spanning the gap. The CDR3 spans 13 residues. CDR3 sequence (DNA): TGTGCCAGCAGTTTAGGTCAGAACACTGAAGCTTTCTTT. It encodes CASSLGQNTEAFF.

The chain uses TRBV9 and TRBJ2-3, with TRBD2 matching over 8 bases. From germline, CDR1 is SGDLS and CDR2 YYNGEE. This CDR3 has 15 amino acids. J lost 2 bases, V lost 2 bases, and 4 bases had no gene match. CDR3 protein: CASSVSGVITDTQYF. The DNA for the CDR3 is TGTGCCAGCAGCGTTAGCGGGGTGATCACAGATACGCAGTATTTT. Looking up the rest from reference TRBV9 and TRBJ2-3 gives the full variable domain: DSGVTQTPKHLITATGQRVTLRCSPRSGDLSVYWYQQSLDQGLQFLIQYYNGEERAKGNILERFSAQQFPDLHSELNLSSLELGDSALYFCASSVSGVITDTQYFGPGTRLTVL.

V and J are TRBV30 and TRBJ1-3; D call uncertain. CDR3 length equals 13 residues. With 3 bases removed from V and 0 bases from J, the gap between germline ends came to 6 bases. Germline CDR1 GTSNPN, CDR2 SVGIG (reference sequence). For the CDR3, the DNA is TGTGCCTGGAGCACCAACTCTGGAAACACCATATATTTT. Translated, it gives CAWSTNSGNTIYF.

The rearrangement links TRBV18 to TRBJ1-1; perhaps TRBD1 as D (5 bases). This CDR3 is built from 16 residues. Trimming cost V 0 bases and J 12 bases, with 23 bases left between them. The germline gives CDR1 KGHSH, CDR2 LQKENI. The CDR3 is CASSPPWAGLGIGTFF. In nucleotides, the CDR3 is TGTGCCAGCTCACCACCTTGGGCAGGGCTCGGGATAGGGACTTTCTTT.

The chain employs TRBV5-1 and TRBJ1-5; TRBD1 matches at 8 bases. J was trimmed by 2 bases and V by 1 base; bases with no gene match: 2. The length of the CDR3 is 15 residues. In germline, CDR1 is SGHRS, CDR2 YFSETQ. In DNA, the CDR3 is TGCGCCAGCAGCTTGACAGGGGGGGGCAATCAGCCCCAGCATTTT. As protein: CASSLTGGGNQPQHF.